The clone carrying this TCR beta chain was detected once. Using immunoSEQ multiplex PCR, the repertoire was profiled, and TCRdb retains in-frame clones only, with some absent. This sample carries fewer than 250,000 clones, about 86% of them seen once, and the ten largest clones take approximately 9%. Residents of about 25 US areas, aged about 18 to 95 years, made up the participants. CDR3 length: 15 amino acids. The germline CDR1 and CDR2 sequences are SGHVS and FNYEAQ. V dropped 5 bases and J dropped 2 bases, with 10 bases sitting between them. This record belongs to a study of blood T cell repertoires in COVID-19.

The rearrangement joins TRBV7-6 to TRBJ2-6; maybe TRBD2 (5 bases). The specimen sequenced was PBMCs or T cells enriched from blood (not recorded which). This TCR derives from a woman aged 45-60 years with acute COVID-19. The CDR3 is CASSLTRAGANVLTF. The CDR3 DNA reads as TGTGCCAGCAGCCTGACGAGGGCTGGGGCCAACGTCCTGACTTTC. Supplemented by reference TRBV7-6 and TRBJ2-6, the full variable domain reads GAGVSQSPRYKVTKRGQDVALRCDPISGHVSLYWYRQALGQGPEFLTYFNYEAQQDKSGLPNDRFSAERPEGSISTLTIQRTEQRDSAMYRCASSLTRAGANVLTFGAGSRLTVL.